A single sample gave rise to the 15 T cell receptor beta chains below, sequenced in a study of shared clonotypes between healthy human individuals. Profiled with immunoSEQ multiplex PCR; TCRdb holds only in-frame clones, not every one. There are roughly 2 million clones in the sample; roughly 94% occur only once, and 0.13% lies in the top ten. The specimen was naive CD4+ T cells sorted from blood. Subset described: CD45RA+ positively selected. Source of these receptors: a man in his late teens or twenties in good health.

V and J are TRBV2 and TRBJ1-6, with 9 bases that match TRBD1. V shed 6 bases and J 8 bases; nucleotides not matched to a gene: 5. The CDR3 extends over 14 amino acids. The germline V gene encodes CDR1 SNHLY and CDR2 FYNNEI. The CDR3 DNA reads TGTGCCAGCAGGGGACAGGGTCTGGATTCACCCCTCCACTTT. It translates to CASRGQGLDSPLHF.

This clone has just a few counts. The V gene is TRBV7-2, the J gene TRBJ2-1; D is possibly TRBD2 (6 bases). V was cut by 2 bases and J by 5 bases, with 16 bases left in between. The CDR3 is 16 amino acids. The germline gives CDR1 SGHTA, CDR2 FQGNSA. The CDR3 sequence is CASSLSRDTLHNEQFF. CDR3 DNA: TGTGCCAGCAGCTTATCGCGGGATACGCTACACAATGAGCAGTTCTTC.

Worth noting for this clone: Other DNA sequences in the same sample also yield this CDR3. The chain couples TRBV18 to TRBJ1-6; D remains ambiguous. Trimming took 1 base from V and 5 from J, leaving 6 bases between them. CDR3 length equals 14 residues. In germline, CDR1 is KGHSH, CDR2 LQKENI. The CDR3 sequence: CASSPRTDNSPLHF. The CDR3 DNA follows: TGTGCCAGCTCACCACGGACGGATAATTCACCCCTCCACTTT.

V is TRBV25-1 and J is TRBJ1-5; TRBD1 is a possible D gene (5 bases). The CDR3 extends over 12 amino acids. Germline V gene data show CDR1 as MGHDK and CDR2 as SYGVNS. V lost 2 bases and J 8 bases, leaving 7 bases between the germline ends. The CDR3, as DNA: TGTGCCAGCAGTGAAATAGGGGAGCCCCAGCATTTT. It yields the protein CASSEIGEPQHF.

The genes are TRBV7-9 and TRBJ2-5; TRBD2 matches at 7 bases. Trimming removed 5 bases from V and 1 base from J; junction bases left unmatched: 4. CDR1 and CDR2 (germline): SEHNR, FQNEAQ (reference sequence). CDR3 size: 14 residues. The CDR3 DNA follows: TGTGCCAGCAGCCACACTAGCGTCCAAGAGACCCAGTACTTC. Its protein product is CASSHTSVQETQYF.

This sequence joins TRBV5-4 and TRBJ1-2; 7 bases map to TRBD1. The germline gives CDR1 SGHNT, CDR2 YYREEE (reference sequence). The junction had 7 bases not matched to a gene; V was cut back by 5 bases and J by 3 bases. CDR3 length: 14 amino acids. The CDR3 DNA reads TGTGCCAGCAGTTCAGGGGGTATCGACTATGGCTACACCTTC. It codes for CASSSGGIDYGYTF.

The rearrangement uses TRBV6-5 and TRBJ2-7, with 10 bases identical to TRBD2. With V trimmed by 0 bases and J by 3 bases, 5 bases remained unmatched. From germline, CDR1 is MNHEY and CDR2 SVGAGI. The CDR3 is 16 amino acids. Written as DNA, the CDR3 is TGTGCCAGCAGTTACTCGTCCACTAGCGGGAACTACGAGCAGTACTTC. Translation gives CASSYSSTSGNYEQYF.

The chain uses TRBV11-2 and TRBJ2-5, with TRBD2 matching over 9 bases. Trimming at V came to 0 bases and at J to 4 bases, leaving 9 bases not matched to a gene. There are 17 residues in the CDR3. Germline V gene sequence: CDR1 SGHAT, CDR2 FQNNGV. CDR3 protein: CASSLDRSSGARETQYF. In nucleotides, the CDR3 is TGTGCCAGCAGCTTAGATCGGTCTAGCGGGGCAAGAGAGACCCAGTACTTC.

The chain couples TRBV18 to TRBJ1-3, with TRBD1 identical over 7 bases. The germline V gene has CDR1 KGHSH and CDR2 LQKENI. J was trimmed by 2 bases and V by 6 bases; bases with no gene match: 4. The CDR3 is 14 amino acids. CDR3 in amino acids: CASSSGTAGNTIYF. The CDR3 bases are TGTGCCAGCTCGTCCGGGACAGCTGGAAACACCATATATTTT.

A remark on this clone: At the DNA level, this CDR3 is encoded by other sequences in the same sample as well. CDR3 loop: CASSLVGSSGNTIYF. CDR3 nucleotide sequence: TGCGCCAGCAGCTTGGTTGGGAGCTCTGGAAACACCATATATTTT. The V call is TRBV5-1, the J call TRBJ1-3, with no clear D. From germline, CDR1 is SGHRS and CDR2 YFSETQ. V lost 0 bases and J lost 0, with 7 bases in between. CDR3 length equals 15 residues.

The rearrangement links TRBV5-1 to TRBJ1-2; D remains ambiguous. The CDR3 totals 14 residues. The V and J ends lost 4 bases and 4 bases respectively, with 14 bases between them. The germline CDR1 and CDR2 sequences are SGHRS and YFSETQ. The CDR3 reads CASSEKAGSYGYTF. In DNA, the CDR3 is TGCGCCAGCAGCGAGAAGGCGGGGAGCTATGGCTACACCTTC.

The chain links TRBV6-1 to TRBJ1-5; no firm D call. The CDR3 has 13 residues. Trimming shortened V by 1 base and J by 5 bases, and 6 bases separated the two germline ends. Germline V gene sequence: CDR1 MNHNS, CDR2 SASEGT. This chain's CDR3 is CASSEGPYQPQHF. CDR3 bases: TGTGCCAGCAGTGAAGGCCCATATCAGCCCCAGCATTTT.

V and J are TRBV6-6 and TRBJ1-2; TRBD1 agrees at 10 bases. The trim removed 5 bases at V and 7 bases at J, leaving 7 bases unmatched. The CDR3 consists of 14 residues. CDR1 and CDR2 from the germline V gene are MNHNY and SVGAGI (reference sequence). The CDR3 spells CASSPTGGDSGYTF. DNA for the CDR3: TGTGCCAGCAGTCCGACAGGGGGCGATAGTGGCTACACCTTC.

This sequence joins TRBV6-5 and TRBJ1-2; D uncertain. Germline-derived CDR1 and CDR2 are MNHEY and SVGAGI. V lost 5 bases, J lost 2 bases, and 12 bases lay in between. The CDR3 sequence is 14 residues long. The CDR3 nucleotides are TGTGCCAGCAGTCCCGCCAAGACGAACTATGGCTACACCTTC. Amino acid sequence: CASSPAKTNYGYTF.

As to this clone: This specimen includes other DNA sequences encoding the same CDR3. The chain links TRBV6-5 to TRBJ2-6; D gene ambiguous. V was shortened by 0 bases and J by 4 bases, with 4 bases between the two germline ends. CDR1 is MNHEY and CDR2 is SVGAGI in the germline V gene. This CDR3 contains 14 residues. In DNA, the CDR3 is TGTGCCAGCAGTTACTCGAGCGGGGCCAACGTCCTGACTTTC. Its translation is CASSYSSGANVLTF.